This T cell receptor beta chain was observed in a study of human T cells and chemical hapten exposure. Study-level information: The study lasted approximately 26 weeks, and patients were dosed weekly with diphenylcyclopropenone on the scalp throughout. Chiefly women, the patients showed alopecia areata, totalis or universalis.

The V gene lost 6 bases and the J gene lost 2 bases, with 11 bases spanning the gap. CDR3 length: 13 residues. Looked up from germline, CDR1 is LGHDT and CDR2 is YNNKEL (reference sequence). As handled by the study authors: Between roughly 20,000 and 690,600 TCRs appeared in each sample, and the median stood at roughly 100,000. MiXCR, run by TCRdb on the RACE reads, gives a single entry per CDR3 protein. The V and J calls follow TCRdb's processing rather than the paper's. The repertoire holds roughly 38,000 distinct CDR3 sequences, with more than 8% as singletons. Time point in this sample: patch test 3, about 24 weeks after DPC sensitization. Treatment defined: therapeutic diphenylcyclopropenone sensitization with weekly scalp DPC. Total RNA was isolated from whole blood that had not been fractionated. Blood collection took place prior to placing each patch test.

This clonotype was sampled from a man in his forties or fifties with alopecia areata. Some clones in this sample may be carry-over from other donors' samples. The sequenced sample was whole blood, obtained in connection with sensitization to the hapten diphenylcyclopropenone (DPC). The rearrangement uses TRBV3-1 and TRBJ2-7; no clear D. This CDR3 reads CASSSGPTYEQYF. The CDR3 DNA is TGTGCCAGCAGTTCCGGGCCCACCTACGAGCAGTACTTC.